Each of the 14 T cell receptor beta chains below was sequenced from the same sample in a study of shared clonotypes between healthy human individuals. The method was immunoSEQ multiplex PCR; TCRdb's version includes in-frame clones alone and lacks a portion of them. The table has 600,000 to 750,000 clones, 90% seen once. Sequencing was performed on memory CD8+ T cells from PBMCs. Subset in this sample: CD45RO+ cells pooled with CCR7-negative TemRA cells. The receptors derive from a man between 18 and 35 years old in good health. Some clones in this sample may be carry-over from other donors' samples.

This clone was counted a single time. This chain connects TRBV11-2 to TRBJ1-1; D is perhaps TRBD1 (6 bases). The CDR3 runs 15 residues. Between the trimmed V and J ends, which lost 1 base and 10 bases, there was a span of 19 bases. Germline lookup yields CDR1 SGHAT and CDR2 FQNNGV. CDR3 amino acids: CASSLGGGRFPTAFF. CDR3 nucleotide sequence: TGTGCCAGCAGCTTAGGAGGGGGACGATTCCCGACAGCTTTCTTT.

About this clone: Different DNA sequences within this sample yield the same CDR3. The chain links TRBV27 to TRBJ2-7; TRBD2 might be the D (5 bases). Germline CDR1 MNHEY, CDR2 SMNVEV (reference sequence). V shed 3 bases and J shed 2 bases, with 8 bases lying between them. The CDR3 contains 13 residues. Written as DNA, the CDR3 is TGTGCCAGCAGTTTGGGAGCGGCCTACGAGCAGTACTTC. It encodes CASSLGAAYEQYF.

The chain combines TRBV27 with TRBJ2-4, with D maybe TRBD2 (5 bases). The CDR3 totals 14 residues. Per the germline V gene, CDR1 is MNHEY and CDR2 is SMNVEV (reference sequence). V lost 6 bases, J lost 1 base, and 10 bases lay in between. In nucleotides, the CDR3 is TGTGCCAGCAGCTCCCCGGGGGCCAAAAACATTCAGTACTTC. Its protein is CASSSPGAKNIQYF.

The V call is TRBV5-5, the J call TRBJ2-1; 7 bases agree with TRBD1. The CDR3 has 13 residues. V shed 4 bases and J 4 bases; nucleotides not matched to a gene: 2. Germline V gives CDR1 SGHKS, CDR2 YYEKEE (reference sequence). In DNA form, the CDR3 reads TGTGCCAGCAGCCAGGGACAGTACAATGAGCAGTTCTTC. Amino acids: CASSQGQYNEQFF.

Concerning this clone itself: This same CDR3 is encoded by further DNA sequences in the sample. The chain uses TRBV19 and TRBJ1-1; D gene unclear. The CDR3 sequence is 13 residues long. V was pared by 1 base and J by 2 bases, with 5 bases between. From germline, CDR1 is LNHDA and CDR2 SQIVND (reference sequence). The CDR3 bases are TGTGCCAGTAGTATAGCAGCAAACACTGAAGCTTTCTTT. This translates into CASSIAANTEAFF.

This chain uses TRBV29-1 with TRBJ2-7; D gene ambiguous. The CDR3 contains 12 residues. The ends were cut back, 6 bases at V and 6 bases at J, with 15 bases in the middle. Germline values: CDR1 SQVTM, CDR2 ANQGSEA. The CDR3 region has the DNA TGCAGCGTGGGTACTCCATTCGGCGAGCAGTACTTC. As protein: CSVGTPFGEQYF.

This clone was seen only a few times. The chain employs TRBV7-9 and TRBJ2-5; perhaps D is TRBD1 or TRBD2 (5 bases each). This CDR3 has 17 amino acids. The germline V gene has CDR1 SEHNR and CDR2 FQNEAQ (reference sequence). V lost 5 bases and J lost 1, with 20 bases in between. The CDR3 sequence is CASSTTGKGRPQETQYF. The CDR3 coding sequence is TGTGCCAGCAGCACCACCGGGAAGGGGCGACCCCAAGAGACCCAGTACTTC.

V and J are TRBV19 and TRBJ1-1; no clear D gene. Germline-derived CDR1 and CDR2 are LNHDA and SQIVND (reference sequence). The germline V and J ends were trimmed by 5 bases and 2 bases, with 6 bases remaining between them. The CDR3 has 12 amino acids. In DNA, the CDR3 is TGTGCCAGTAGTCACGGTAACACTGAAGCTTTCTTT. Translated, it gives CASSHGNTEAFF.

V is TRBV2 and J is TRBJ2-6; tentatively, D is TRBD2 (6 bases). CDR1 and CDR2 (germline): SNHLY, FYNNEI. The V end was cut by 3 bases, the J end by 6 bases, with 9 bases between. The CDR3 consists of 14 residues. The CDR3 reads CASSEGGEANVLTF. In nucleotides, the CDR3 is TGTGCCAGCAGTGAGGGGGGTGAGGCCAACGTCCTGACTTTC.

The V and J genes are TRBV5-1 and TRBJ1-4, with TRBD1 as a possible D gene (5 bases). The V and J ends lost 4 bases and 8 bases respectively, with 30 bases between them. The CDR3 is made up of 19 amino acids. Germline assignment: CDR1 SGHRS and CDR2 YFSETQ. CDR3 nucleotide sequence: TGCGCCAGCAGCCTCGGGACGATAACGCGGCTCTCGGGCGAGGAAAAACTGTTTTTT. Translation gives CASSLGTITRLSGEEKLFF.

V and J are TRBV9 and TRBJ2-7, with D hard to call. Germline V lookup: CDR1 SGDLS, CDR2 YYNGEE. This CDR3 comprises 16 residues. V lost 1 base and J 1 base, leaving 15 bases between the germline ends. The CDR3, as DNA: TGTGCCAGCAGCGTATCCCAGGCAGCTCAATCCTACGAGCAGTACTTC. Its protein product is CASSVSQAAQSYEQYF.

The table lists this clone with a count of one. The genes are TRBV29-1 and TRBJ2-7; 11 nucleotides agree with TRBD1. V was pared by 3 bases and J by 2 bases, with 6 bases of the junction left unmatched. Germline CDR1 is SQVTM and CDR2 is ANQGSEA. The CDR3 runs 15 residues. CDR3 region: CSVDIGQGATYEQYF. As DNA, the CDR3 is TGCAGCGTTGATATCGGACAGGGGGCCACCTACGAGCAGTACTTC.

V is TRBV7-3 and J is TRBJ2-1; 7 nucleotides agree with TRBD1. CDR1 and CDR2 from the germline V gene are SGHTA and FQGTGA. CDR3 length: 13 amino acids. J gave up 8 bases and V 5 bases, and 6 bases lay outside the gene matches. The CDR3 loop is CASSLDRFYEQFF. DNA of the CDR3: TGTGCCAGCAGCCTGGACAGGTTCTATGAGCAGTTCTTC.

As DNA, the CDR3 is TGCAGCGTTGCAGGGACAGGGAGTTCGAGCACTGAAGCTTTCTTT. Translated, it gives CSVAGTGSSSTEAFF. The chain joins TRBV29-1 to TRBJ1-1; TRBD1 agrees at 9 bases. Germline V gives CDR1 SQVTM, CDR2 ANQGSEA. This CDR3 is built from 15 residues. Trimming removed 4 bases from V and 4 bases from J; junction bases left unmatched: 10.